This TCR beta chain was obtained from a study of blood T cell repertoires in COVID-19. On the study more broadly: Some COVID-19 samples were acute and others convalescent; all came from the United States, Italy and Spain. T cells, B-cell-depleted T cells, or PBMCs supplied cDNA or gDNA.

The germline CDR1 and CDR2 sequences are SGHAT and FQNNGV. The CDR3 extends over 15 amino acids. After removal of 5 bases from V and 10 bases from J, the junction contained 6 bases not matched to a gene. Study processing details: Counts of nucleated cells, estimated from reference gene primer amplification, were obtained. Assay used: immunoSEQ multiplex PCR; TCRdb lists only in-frame clones, some missing. Clone size and V and J calls were adopted from that table, with D and trimming inferred from the DNA. The data hold more than 150,000 clones, with 80% observed a single time. The V gene is TRBV11-2, the J gene TRBJ2-1; 15 bases line up with TRBD2. The sample comprised PBMCs or T cells enriched from blood (not recorded which). This receptor was obtained from a man in his sixties who had been exposed to COVID-19. The CDR3 is CASSPGLAGGTEQFF. DNA for the CDR3: TGTGCCAGCAGCCCTGGACTAGCGGGAGGGACAGAGCAGTTCTTC.